A selection of T cell receptor beta chains follows, all from one sample in a study of siplizumab effects on memory and regulatory T cells. The data were produced by immunoSEQ multiplex PCR, yet TCRdb's version contains in-frame clones alone and is incomplete. This sample has around 110,000 clones, with roughly 94% found just once. Sample: non-Treg CD4+ T cells sorted from blood. These receptors originate from a human donor in good health. CDR3s include the opening cysteine and the closing phenylalanine or tryptophan. The D gene is left open where the match is weak. Clone size is not always given. Where it is, it says once, few, many or a class for expanded clones.

cdr3_length clone_size j_call v_call d_call cdr3_nt cdr3_aa
12 NA TRBJ1-4 TRBV25-1 NA TGTGCCGTTCAGAGGGAGGGAGGGGTACTGTTTTTT CAVQREGGVLFF
15 NA TRBJ1-1 TRBV7-9 NA TGTGCCAGCAGCCCTCCAGGGGCCCGGGTCACTGAAGCTTTCTTT CASSPPGARVTEAFF
15 NA TRBJ1-1 TRBV5-4 TRBD1 TGTGCCAGCAGCTTAACCGGGACAGGGAACACTGAAGCTTTCTTT CASSLTGTGNTEAFF
14 NA TRBJ2-7 TRBV14 TRBD2 TGTGCCAGCAGCCGGGGACTAGGGTCCTACGAGCAGTACTTC CASSRGLGSYEQYF
16 NA TRBJ2-7 TRBV4-1 TRBD1 TGCGCCAGCAGCCTCATAGGAGGACAGGGGGCGGTCGAGCAGTACTTC CASSLIGGQGAVEQYF
15 NA TRBJ2-1 TRBV27 NA TGTGCCAGCAGTTTATTAGGGCGGGCCCCGCATGAGCAGTTCTTC CASSLLGRAPHEQFF
13 NA TRBJ1-2 TRBV5-4 NA TGTGCCAGCAGCTCGACAGACGGCTATGGCTACACCTTC CASSSTDGYGYTF
15 NA TRBJ2-7 TRBV28 TRBD2 TGTGCCAGCATGGGATCCGGGACTAGCGCTTACGAGCAGTACTTC CASMGSGTSAYEQYF
15 once TRBJ2-5 TRBV7-7 NA TGTGCTAGCAGCTTATCCCCCGAGGCTATAGAGACCCAGTACTTC CASSLSPEAIETQYF
15 NA TRBJ1-2 TRBV6-6 NA TGTGCCAGCAGTTACTCGAGCTTCCAGGATTATGGCTACACCTTC CASSYSSFQDYGYTF
14 NA TRBJ2-7 TRBV7-2 NA TGTGCCAGCAGCTTATCGGGCAAGATCTACGAGCAGTACTTC CASSLSGKIYEQYF
15 NA TRBJ2-1 TRBV11-2 TRBD2 TGTGCCAGCAGCTTAGGGACTAGCGGGAAGGATGAGCAGTTCTTC CASSLGTSGKDEQFF
13 NA TRBJ1-5 TRBV6-4 NA TGTGCCAGCAGCGGCCAGGGAGGGCAGCCCCAGCATTTT CASSGQGGQPQHF
15 NA TRBJ1-1 TRBV18 NA TGTGCCAGCTCACCCCGCCCGACGGAAGACACTGAAGCTTTCTTT CASSPRPTEDTEAFF
10 NA TRBJ2-5 TRBV20-1 NA TGCAGTGCGACGGAAGAGACCCAGTACTTC CSATEETQYF
16 NA TRBJ2-2 TRBV25-1 TRBD2 TGTGCCAGCAGCCCTAGGCTAGCGGGAGCCCGGGGGGAGCTGTTTTTT CASSPRLAGARGELFF
16 NA TRBJ1-2 TRBV5-1 TRBD1 TGCGCCAGCAGCGCAGCCGGGACAGGGTTCCGCGAGGGCTACACCTTC CASSAAGTGFREGYTF
18 NA TRBJ2-3 TRBV5-1 TRBD2 TGCGCCAGCAGCTCCTATTCCACTAGCGGGAGATGGGCAGATACGCAGTATTTT CASSSYSTSGRWADTQYF
11 NA TRBJ1-2 TRBV5-6 NA TGTGCCAGCAGCTTGGAGGGCGGCTACACCTTC CASSLEGGYTF
14 NA TRBJ2-7 TRBV5-1 NA TGCGCCAGCAGCTTAGGAACTAACTCCTACGAGCAGTACTTC CASSLGTNSYEQYF
13 NA TRBJ2-7 TRBV7-9 NA TGTGCCAGCAGCTCCCAGGGGGGGGCCAGGCAGTACTTC CASSSQGGARQYF
15 NA TRBJ1-2 TRBV5-6 NA TGTGCCAGCAGCTTTATGGGGGGGCGAAACTATGGCTACACCTTC CASSFMGGRNYGYTF
15 NA TRBJ1-5 TRBV2 TRBD1 TGTGCCAGCAGTTCCCCGACAGGGCTTTTGGAGCCCCAGCATTTT CASSSPTGLLEPQHF
14 NA TRBJ2-5 TRBV25-1 TRBD1 TGTGCCAGCAGTAAACAGGGGTCCCCCGGGGCCCAGTACTTC CASSKQGSPGAQYF
12 few TRBJ1-1 TRBV28 NA TGTGCCAGCAGGTGGGGGGGCACTGAAGCTTTCTTT CASRWGGTEAFF
16 NA TRBJ1-3 TRBV19 NA TGTGCCAGTAGTATAGGTGGGCAAAGCTCTGGAAACACCATATATTTT CASSIGGQSSGNTIYF
14 NA TRBJ1-3 TRBV5-4 NA TGTGCCAGCAGCACCGGGAACTCTGGAAACACCATATATTTT CASSTGNSGNTIYF
13 NA TRBJ2-3 TRBV9 NA TGTGCCAGCAGCGTAGGGGGGGCAGATACGCAGTATTTT CASSVGGADTQYF
14 NA TRBJ2-2 TRBV7-9 NA TGTGCCAGCAGCGAGGGACGGTTCACCGGGGAGCTGTTTTTT CASSEGRFTGELFF
12 NA TRBJ1-1 TRBV6-1 NA TGTGCCAGCAGTGAAAACATGTATGAAGCTTTCTTT CASSENMYEAFF
15 once TRBJ1-4 TRBV18 NA TGTGCCAGCTCACCAATTCAGGCAACTAATGAAAAACTGTTTTTT CASSPIQATNEKLFF
16 NA TRBJ2-7 TRBV5-1 TRBD2 TGCGCCAGCAGCTTGGGGCAGCCGGGACTAGCTTACGAGCAGTACTTC CASSLGQPGLAYEQYF
14 NA TRBJ1-2 TRBV9 NA TGTGCCAGCAGCGTAGACACTGGGGCCTATGGCTACACCTTC CASSVDTGAYGYTF
12 NA TRBJ2-7 TRBV5-1 TRBD1 TGCGCCAGCGGCCGACAGGGCTACGAGCAGTACTTC CASGRQGYEQYF
13 NA TRBJ1-2 TRBV12-5 NA TGTGCTAGTGGTTTGGTACGTGGGGATGGCTACACCTTC CASGLVRGDGYTF
13 NA TRBJ1-1 TRBV19 TRBD1 TGTGCCAGTAGGGGACAGGGGACCACTGAAGCTTTCTTT CASRGQGTTEAFF
13 NA TRBJ1-1 TRBV7-8 NA TGTGCCAGCAGCCAGTTTATGAACACTGAAGCTTTCTTT CASSQFMNTEAFF